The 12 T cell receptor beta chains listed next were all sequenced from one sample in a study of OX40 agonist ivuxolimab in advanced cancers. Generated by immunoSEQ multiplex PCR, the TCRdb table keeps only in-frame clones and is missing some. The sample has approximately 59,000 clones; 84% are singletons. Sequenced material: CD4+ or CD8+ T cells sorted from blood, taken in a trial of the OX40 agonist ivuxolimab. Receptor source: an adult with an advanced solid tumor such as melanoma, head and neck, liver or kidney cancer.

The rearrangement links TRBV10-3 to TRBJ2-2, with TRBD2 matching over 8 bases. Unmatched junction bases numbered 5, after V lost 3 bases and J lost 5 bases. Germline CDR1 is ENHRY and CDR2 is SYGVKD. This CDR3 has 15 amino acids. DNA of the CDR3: TGTGCCATCAGTGAAGCCGGGACTAGTACCGGGGAGCTGTTTTTT. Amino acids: CAISEAGTSTGELFF.

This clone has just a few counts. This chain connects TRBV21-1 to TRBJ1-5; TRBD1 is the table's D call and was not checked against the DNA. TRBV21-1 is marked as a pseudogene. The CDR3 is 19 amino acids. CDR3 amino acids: CASSTTPDRVSRSNQPQHF. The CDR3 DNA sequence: TGTGCCAGCAGCACTACCCCGGACAGGGTATCTAGGAGCAATCAGCCCCAGCATTTT.

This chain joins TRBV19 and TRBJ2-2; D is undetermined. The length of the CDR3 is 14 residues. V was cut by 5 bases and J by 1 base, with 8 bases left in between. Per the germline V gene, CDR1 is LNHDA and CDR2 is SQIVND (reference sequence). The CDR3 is CASSRQENTGELFF. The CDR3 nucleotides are TGTGCCAGTAGTCGGCAGGAGAACACCGGGGAGCTGTTTTTT. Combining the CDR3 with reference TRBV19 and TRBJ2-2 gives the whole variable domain DGGITQSPKYLFRKEGQNVTLSCEQNLNHDAMYWYRQDPGQGLRLIYYSQIVNDFQKGDIAEGYSVSREKKESFPLTVTSAQKNPTAFYLCASSRQENTGELFFGEGSRLTVL.

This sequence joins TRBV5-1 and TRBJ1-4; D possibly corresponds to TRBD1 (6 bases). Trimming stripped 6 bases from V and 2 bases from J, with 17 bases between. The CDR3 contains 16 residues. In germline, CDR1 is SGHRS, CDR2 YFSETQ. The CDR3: CASNLGGADTNEKLFF. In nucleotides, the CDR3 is TGCGCCAGCAATCTGGGGGGGGCCGATACTAATGAAAAACTGTTTTTT.

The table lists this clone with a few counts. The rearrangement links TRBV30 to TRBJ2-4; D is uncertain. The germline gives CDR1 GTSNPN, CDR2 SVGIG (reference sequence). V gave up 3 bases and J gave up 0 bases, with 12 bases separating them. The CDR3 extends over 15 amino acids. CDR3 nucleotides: TGTGCCTGGAGCCAGTCAGATTTAGCCAAAAACATTCAGTACTTC. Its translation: CAWSQSDLAKNIQYF.

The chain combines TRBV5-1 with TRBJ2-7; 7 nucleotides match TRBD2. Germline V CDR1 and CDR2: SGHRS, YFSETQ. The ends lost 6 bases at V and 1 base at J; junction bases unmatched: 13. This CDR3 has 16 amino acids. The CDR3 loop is CASTVNPSGLSYEQYF. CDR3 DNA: TGCGCCAGCACAGTTAACCCTAGCGGCCTATCCTACGAGCAGTACTTC.

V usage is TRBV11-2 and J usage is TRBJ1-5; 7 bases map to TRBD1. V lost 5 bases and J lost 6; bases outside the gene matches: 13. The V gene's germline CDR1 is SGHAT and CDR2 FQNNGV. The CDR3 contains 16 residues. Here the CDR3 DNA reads TGTGCCAGCAGCCCCCTTCTAGGGGGCGCGAGTCAGCCCCAGCATTTT. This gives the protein CASSPLLGGASQPQHF.

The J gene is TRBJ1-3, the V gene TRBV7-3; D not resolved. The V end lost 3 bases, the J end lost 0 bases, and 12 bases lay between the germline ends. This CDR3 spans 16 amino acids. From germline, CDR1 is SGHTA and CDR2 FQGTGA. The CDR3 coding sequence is TGTGCCAGCAGCTTTGGACCGCGCCGCTCTGGAAACACCATATATTTT. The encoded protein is CASSFGPRRSGNTIYF.

This CDR3 is CAWISTNYGYTF. The CDR3 DNA reads as TGTGCCTGGATTTCTACTAACTATGGCTACACCTTC. The chain uses TRBV30 and TRBJ1-2; D is uncertain. The CDR3 runs to 12 residues. Per the germline V gene, CDR1 is GTSNPN and CDR2 is SVGIG (reference sequence). The V gene lost 4 bases and the J gene lost 0 bases, with 6 bases spanning the gap.

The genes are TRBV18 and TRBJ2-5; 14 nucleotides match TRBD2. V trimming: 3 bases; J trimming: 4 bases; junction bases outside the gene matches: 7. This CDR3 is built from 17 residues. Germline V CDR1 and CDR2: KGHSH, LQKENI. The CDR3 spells CASSPRTSGGPSETQYF. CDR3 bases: TGTGCCAGCTCACCTCGGACTAGCGGGGGGCCCTCAGAGACCCAGTACTTC.

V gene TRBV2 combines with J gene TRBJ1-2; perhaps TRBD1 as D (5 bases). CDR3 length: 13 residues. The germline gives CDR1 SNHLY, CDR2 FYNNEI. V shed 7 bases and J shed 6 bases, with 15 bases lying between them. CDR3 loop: CASKEDIYDGYTF. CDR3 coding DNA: TGTGCCAGCAAGGAGGACATTTATGATGGCTACACCTTC.

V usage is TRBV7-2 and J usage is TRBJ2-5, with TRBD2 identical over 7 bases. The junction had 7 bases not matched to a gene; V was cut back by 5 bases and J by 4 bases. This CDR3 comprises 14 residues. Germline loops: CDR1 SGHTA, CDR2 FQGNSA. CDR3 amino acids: CASSGPGLRETQYF. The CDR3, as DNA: TGTGCCAGCAGCGGACCGGGACTACGAGAGACCCAGTACTTC.